This TCR beta chain was retrieved from a study of blood T cell repertoires in COVID-19. Study context: The study drew acute and convalescent COVID-19 samples from the United States, Italy and Spain. From T cells, B-cell-depleted T cells, or PBMCs came the material, which was cDNA or gDNA.

Per the authors' pipeline: By means of reference gene primer amplification, nucleated cell counts were estimated. Sequenced by immunoSEQ multiplex PCR; TCRdb stores in-frame clones only, minus some. V, J and clone size are taken as reported in that table, and D and trimming were inferred from the DNA itself. The sample has approximately 190,000 clones; 84% are singletons. This CDR3 is built from 13 residues. After removal of 4 bases from V and 4 bases from J, the junction contained 3 bases not matched to a gene. Germline V lookup: CDR1 GTSNPN, CDR2 SVGIG (reference sequence). The chain recombines TRBV30 with TRBJ2-2; 7 bases match TRBD1. This receptor was taken from a woman aged 70 to 79 with active or convalescent COVID-19. The sequenced material came from peripheral blood. The CDR3 spells CAWKGARTGELFF. For the CDR3, the DNA is TGTGCCTGGAAGGGGGCCCGCACCGGGGAGCTGTTTTTT.